This T cell receptor (beta chain) was identified in a study of blood T cell repertoires in COVID-19. The wider study: T cells, B-cell-depleted T cells, or PBMCs provided the cDNA or gDNA that served as material.

The CDR3 spans 14 residues. Germline V CDR1 and CDR2: PRHDT, FYEKMQ (reference sequence). Trimming took 4 bases from V and 2 from J, leaving 12 bases between them. As processed by the authors: Amplified reference gene primers provided the basis for estimating nucleated cell counts. Here immunoSEQ multiplex PCR was the method, and the copy in TCRdb shows in-frame clones only, minus some. That table is the source of V, J and clone size, and D and trimming were worked out from the DNA. Of fewer than 350,000 clones listed, about 85% are singletons. The sample comprised PBMCs or T cells enriched from blood (not recorded which). The receptor comes from a woman aged 25 to 39 who had been exposed to COVID-19. The chain recombines TRBV13 with TRBJ2-7, with D maybe TRBD2 (6 bases). In DNA, the CDR3 is TGTGCCAGCAGCTCAAGGACTACCACCTACGAGCAGTACTTC. Translating gives CASSSRTTTYEQYF.